Presented here are 9 T cell receptor beta chains from one specimen sequenced in a study of T cells in Graves' hyperthyroidism and ophthalmopathy. Amplified TCR beta CDR3 regions came from RNA transcripts. A set of HTBI primers served as the primers for a first-round RT-PCR of the TCR CDR3. MiXCR was run by TCRdb on the multiplex PCR reads, yielding one entry per CDR3 protein. This sample has 210,000 or so distinct CDR3 sequences, with more than 15% found just once. Material for sequencing was blood. These receptor sequences come from a man aged 45-60 years with Graves' hyperthyroidism.

The rearrangement links TRBV20-1 to TRBJ1-5; 8 bases fit TRBD1. V lost 6 bases, J lost 5 bases, and 3 bases stayed unmatched. CDR1 DFQATT and CDR2 SNEGSKA come from the germline V gene (reference sequence). This CDR3 has 12 residues. The CDR3 here is CSATGDHQPQHF. DNA of the CDR3: TGCAGTGCGACAGGGGACCATCAGCCCCAGCATTTT.

This clonotype was seen ten or more times. This chain uses TRBV18 with TRBJ2-3, with D maybe TRBD1 (5 bases). The ends were cut back, 3 bases at V and 10 bases at J, with 11 bases in the middle. This CDR3 region has 12 residues. Germline V CDR1 and CDR2: KGHSH, LQKENI. The DNA for the CDR3 is TGTGCCAGCTCACCTCACAGGACCCCGCAGTATTTT. This encodes CASSPHRTPQYF.

The table lists this clonotype with a few counts. This chain connects TRBV20-1 to TRBJ1-2; D may be TRBD1 (5 bases). CDR1 is DFQATT and CDR2 is SNEGSKA in the germline V gene (reference sequence). With 0 bases removed from V and 3 bases from J, the gap between germline ends came to 14 bases. This CDR3 spans 15 amino acids. The CDR3 loop is CSARDFDSQHYGYTF. CDR3 DNA: TGCAGTGCTAGAGACTTCGACAGCCAACACTATGGCTACACCTTC.

This clonotype was detected many times. The genes are TRBV2 and TRBJ2-3, with TRBD2 matching 9 bases. Trimming took 6 bases from V and 6 from J; bases not matched to a gene: 13. The germline V gene encodes CDR1 SNHLY and CDR2 FYNNEI. The CDR3 length is 16 residues. CDR3 sequence reads: CASSKGIAGEGDTQYF. CDR3 sequence (DNA): TGTGCCAGCAGCAAAGGGATAGCGGGAGAGGGTGATACGCAGTATTTT.

A few counts support this clonotype. The chain couples TRBV20-1 to TRBJ1-4; TRBD1 matches 7 bases. The CDR3 contains 14 residues. Germline V gene sequence: CDR1 DFQATT, CDR2 SNEGSKA (reference sequence). The J segment lost 6 bases and the V segment lost 5 bases, leaving 9 bases of the junction unmatched. This chain's CDR3 is CSARRGGGDEKLFF. Written as DNA, the CDR3 is TGCAGTGCTCGCCGGGGAGGGGGCGATGAAAAACTGTTTTTT.

This clonotype came up a few times. The chain recombines TRBV19 with TRBJ1-2; D is unclear. CDR3 length equals 14 residues. CDR1 is LNHDA, CDR2 SQIVND, per germline (reference sequence). With 8 bases removed from V and 0 bases from J, the gap between germline ends came to 13 bases. Here the CDR3 DNA reads TGTGCCAGTTCGTGGAAGGGAGCTAACTATGGCTACACCTTC. Amino acid sequence: CASSWKGANYGYTF.

This clonotype was counted ten times or more. The chain combines TRBV7-3 with TRBJ2-3; 7 bases agree with TRBD2. The CDR3 runs to 14 residues. The J segment lost 3 bases and the V segment lost 9 bases, leaving 9 bases of the junction unmatched. Germline values: CDR1 SGHTA, CDR2 FQGTGA. CDR3 coding DNA: TGTGCCAGTTCTCCCGGGGGGAAGACAGATACGCAGTATTTT. This translates into CASSPGGKTDTQYF.

The V and J genes are TRBV9 and TRBJ1-6, with D hard to call. The V and J ends lost 4 bases and 7 bases respectively, with 15 bases between them. The CDR3 sequence is 15 residues long. Germline V gene lookup returns CDR1 SGDLS and CDR2 YYNGEE. Written as DNA, the CDR3 is TGTGCCAGCAGCCACGGTGGCAGCAGGAATTCACCCCTCCACTTT. It yields the protein CASSHGGSRNSPLHF.

The chain links TRBV20-1 to TRBJ1-5; 8 positions agree with TRBD1. Germline V gene data show CDR1 as DFQATT and CDR2 as SNEGSKA (reference sequence). The CDR3 extends over 15 amino acids. With 5 bases clipped from V and 0 bases from J, the junction kept 6 bases outside the gene matches. The CDR3 is CSAYRGRDSNQPQHF. The CDR3, as DNA: TGCAGTGCTTACAGGGGGAGAGATAGCAATCAGCCCCAGCATTTT.